This T cell receptor beta chain derives from a study of T cell responses to AZD1222 COVID-19 vaccine. The CDR3 is made up of 16 amino acids. V was trimmed by 1 base and J by 7 bases, leaving 20 bases between them. In germline, CDR1 is SGHRS, CDR2 YFSETQ. Sequencing was performed with immunoSEQ multiplex PCR; in TCRdb, only in-frame clones are kept and a portion is missing. This table holds some 150,000 clones, about nine tenths found once. The rearrangement links TRBV5-1 to TRBJ1-2, with unresolved D. The clonotype originates from an adult who received the AZD1222 COVID-19 vaccine. Sequenced here: peripheral blood, sampled 28 days after the second AZD1222 dose. CDR3 bases: TGCGCCAGCAGCTTGAAGTTCGGCGCAACCCTGGGTGGCTACACCTTC. Translated, it gives CASSLKFGATLGGYTF.